The T cell receptor beta chain described here comes from a study of T cell responses to AZD1222 COVID-19 vaccine. As for the study in general: The analysis combined second doses at about 4 or about 12 weeks.

Trimming shortened V by 6 bases and J by 2 bases, and 11 bases separated the two germline ends. The germline V gene encodes CDR1 ENHRY and CDR2 SYGVKD. The CDR3 runs 13 residues. Some clones are missing from TCRdb's copy, which holds only in-frame ones; the method was immunoSEQ multiplex PCR. Counted here are 120,000 to 150,000 clones, 91% occurring once; the ten biggest clones make up roughly 5.6%. Overall study results and limits: Clonal diversity was possibly underestimated, and the donors were mostly white British, with more females. Repertoires were sampled only after the peak T cell response.

A word on this clone: The antigen remains undetermined.

This chain links TRBV10-3 with TRBJ2-7, with D tentatively TRBD1 (6 bases). This clonotype originated in an adult in good health. The sample was peripheral blood, taken on day 0 of AZD1222 vaccination. For the CDR3, the DNA is TGTGCCATCAGGAATACAGGGCCCTACGAGCAGTACTTC. Its translation is CAIRNTGPYEQYF.